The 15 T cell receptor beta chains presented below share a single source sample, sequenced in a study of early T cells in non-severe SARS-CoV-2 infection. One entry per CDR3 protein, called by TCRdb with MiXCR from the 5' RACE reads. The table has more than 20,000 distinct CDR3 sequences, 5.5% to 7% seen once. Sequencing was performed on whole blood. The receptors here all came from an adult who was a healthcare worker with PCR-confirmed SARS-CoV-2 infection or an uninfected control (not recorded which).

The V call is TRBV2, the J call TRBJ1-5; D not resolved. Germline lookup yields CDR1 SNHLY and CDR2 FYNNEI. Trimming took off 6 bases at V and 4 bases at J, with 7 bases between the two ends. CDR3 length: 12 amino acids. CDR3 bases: TGTGCCAGCAGAGACCCAAATCAGCCCCAGCATTTT. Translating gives CASRDPNQPQHF.

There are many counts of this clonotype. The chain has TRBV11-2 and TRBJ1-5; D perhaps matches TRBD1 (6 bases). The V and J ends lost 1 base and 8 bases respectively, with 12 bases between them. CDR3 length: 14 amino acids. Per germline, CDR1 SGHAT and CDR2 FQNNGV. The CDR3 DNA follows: TGTGCCAGCAGCTTAGCAGGGGCCAGAGAGCCCCAGCATTTT. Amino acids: CASSLAGAREPQHF.

The CDR3 DNA follows: TGTGCCAGCAGTTTACCCCGCGGACGGGGAAACACCATATATTTT. Its translation: CASSLPRGRGNTIYF. V is TRBV12-3 or TRBV12-4 and J is TRBJ1-3, with D unclear. The CDR3 is made up of 15 amino acids. The germline V and J ends were trimmed by 2 bases and 4 bases, with 12 bases remaining between them.

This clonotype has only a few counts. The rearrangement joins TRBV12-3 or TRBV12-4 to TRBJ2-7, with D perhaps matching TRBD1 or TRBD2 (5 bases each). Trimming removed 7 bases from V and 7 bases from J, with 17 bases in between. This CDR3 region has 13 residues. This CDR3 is CASNEGPRREQYF. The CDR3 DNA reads TGTGCCAGCAATGAGGGGCCCCGGAGGGAGCAGTACTTC.

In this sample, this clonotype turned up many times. The DNA of the CDR3 is TGTGCCAGCAGCGTCCCTCAAGAGACCCAGTACTTC. This encodes CASSVPQETQYF. The rearrangement joins TRBV11-2 to TRBJ2-5, with D unclear. Germline V gives CDR1 SGHAT, CDR2 FQNNGV. Trimming pared 5 bases from V and 2 bases from J, leaving 6 bases between. This CDR3 has 12 amino acids. Full variable domain (remainder filled in from reference TRBV11-2 and TRBJ2-5): EAGVAQSPRYKIIEKRQSVAFWCNPISGHATLYWYQQILGQGPKLLIQFQNNGVVDDSQLPKDRFSAERLKGVDSTLKIQPAKLEDSAVYLCASSVPQETQYFGPGTRLLVL.

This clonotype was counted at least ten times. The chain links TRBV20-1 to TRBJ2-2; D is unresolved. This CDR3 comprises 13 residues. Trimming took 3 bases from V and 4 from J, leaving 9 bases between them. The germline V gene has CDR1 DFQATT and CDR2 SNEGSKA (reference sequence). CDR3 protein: CSASYPLTGELFF. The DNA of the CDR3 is TGCAGTGCTAGCTATCCCCTCACCGGGGAGCTGTTTTTT.

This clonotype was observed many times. The CDR3 DNA reads TGTGCCAGCAACGGGGGAGGTAATCAGCCCCAGCATTTT. It is translated as CASNGGGNQPQHF. The genes are TRBV28 and TRBJ1-5; tentative D call: TRBD1 (5 bases). The CDR3 extends over 13 amino acids. Trimming stripped 7 bases from V and 4 bases from J, with 11 bases between. The germline gives CDR1 MDHEN, CDR2 SYDVKM.

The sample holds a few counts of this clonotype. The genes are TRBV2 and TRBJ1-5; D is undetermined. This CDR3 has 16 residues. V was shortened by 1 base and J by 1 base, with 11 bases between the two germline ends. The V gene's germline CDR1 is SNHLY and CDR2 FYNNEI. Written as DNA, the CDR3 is TGTGCCAGCAGTGAAGGATGGGCTAGCAGCAATCAGCCCCAGCATTTT. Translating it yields CASSEGWASSNQPQHF.

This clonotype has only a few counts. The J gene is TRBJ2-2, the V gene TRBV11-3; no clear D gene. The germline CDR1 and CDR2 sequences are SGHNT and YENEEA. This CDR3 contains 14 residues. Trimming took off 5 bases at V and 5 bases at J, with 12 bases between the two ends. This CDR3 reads CASSPRSNTGELFF. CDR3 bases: TGTGCCAGCAGCCCCCGGTCCAATACCGGGGAGCTGTTTTTT.

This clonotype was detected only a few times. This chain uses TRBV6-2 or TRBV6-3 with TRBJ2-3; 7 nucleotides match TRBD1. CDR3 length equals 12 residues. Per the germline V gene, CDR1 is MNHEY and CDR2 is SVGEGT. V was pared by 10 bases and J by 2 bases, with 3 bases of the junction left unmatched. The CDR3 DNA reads TGTGCCACCGGGACAGCCACAGATACGCAGTATTTT. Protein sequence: CATGTATDTQYF.

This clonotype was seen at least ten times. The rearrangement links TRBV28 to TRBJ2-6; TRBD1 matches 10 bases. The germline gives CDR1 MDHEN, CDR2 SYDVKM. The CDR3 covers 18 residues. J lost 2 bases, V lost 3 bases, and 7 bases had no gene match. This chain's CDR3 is CASSFPGQGEAGANVLTF. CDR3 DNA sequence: TGTGCCAGCAGTTTTCCCGGACAGGGGGAGGCTGGGGCCAACGTCCTGACTTTC.

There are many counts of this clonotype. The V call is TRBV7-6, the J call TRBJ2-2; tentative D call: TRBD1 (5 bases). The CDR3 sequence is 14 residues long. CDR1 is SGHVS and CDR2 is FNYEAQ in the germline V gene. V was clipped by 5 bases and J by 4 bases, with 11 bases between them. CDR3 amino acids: CASSPGLFTGELFF. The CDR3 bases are TGTGCCAGCAGCCCAGGGCTATTCACCGGGGAGCTGTTTTTT.

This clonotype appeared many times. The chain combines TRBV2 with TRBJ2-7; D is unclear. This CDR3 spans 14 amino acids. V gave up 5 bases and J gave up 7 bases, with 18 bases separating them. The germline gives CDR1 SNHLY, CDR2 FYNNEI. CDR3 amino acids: CASSPGRFAWEQYF. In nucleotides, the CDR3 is TGTGCCAGCAGTCCCGGACGATTTGCATGGGAGCAGTACTTC. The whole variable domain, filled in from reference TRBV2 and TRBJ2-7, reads EPEVTQTPSHQVTQMGQEVILRCVPISNHLYFYWYRQILGQKVEFLVSFYNNEISEKSEIFDDQFSVERPDGSNFTLKIRSTKLEDSAMYFCASSPGRFAWEQYFGPGTRLTVT.

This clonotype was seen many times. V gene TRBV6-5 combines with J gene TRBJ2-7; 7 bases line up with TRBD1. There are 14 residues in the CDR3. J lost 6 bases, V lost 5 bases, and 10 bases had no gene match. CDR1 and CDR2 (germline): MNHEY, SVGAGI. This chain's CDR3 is CASSQIDRVPEQYF. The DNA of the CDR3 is TGTGCCAGCAGTCAGATTGACAGGGTACCCGAGCAGTACTTC.

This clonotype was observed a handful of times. This chain's CDR3 is CASSLGTLYNSPLHF. CDR3 bases: TGTGCCAGCAGCTTAGGGACACTTTATAATTCACCCCTCCACTTT. J is TRBJ1-6 and V is TRBV7-9; perhaps TRBD1 as D (5 bases). The ends were cut back, 1 base at V and 4 bases at J, with 8 bases in the middle. Germline values: CDR1 SEHNR, CDR2 FQNEAQ (reference sequence). The CDR3 covers 15 residues.